This T cell receptor beta chain comes out of a study of shared clonotypes between healthy human individuals. Study at large: Serving as donors were a couple of women and three men, whose ages spanned 18 to 49. Per donor, CD8 memory used one plate, CD8 naive used two, CD4 memory used three and CD4 naive used three.

The repertoire was sequenced with immunoSEQ multiplex PCR; TCRdb's copy has only in-frame clones and lacks some. The table lists over a million clones, 98% to 99% of them singletons. The trim removed 3 bases at V and 9 bases at J, leaving 8 bases unmatched. Per the germline V gene, CDR1 is WSHSY and CDR2 is SAAADI. This CDR3 has 14 amino acids. Material for sequencing was naive CD4+ T cells sorted from blood. Subset meaning: CD45RA+ positively selected. The source of this sequence is a man younger than 45 in good health. The chain employs TRBV10-2 and TRBJ2-1; 7 bases map to TRBD2. CDR3 coding DNA: TGCGCCAGCAGTGACGGGGGAGGGCCCGTTGAGCAGTTCTTC. Amino acids: CASSDGGGPVEQFF.